A selection of T cell receptor beta chains follows, all from one sample in a study of blood T cell repertoires in COVID-19. Sequenced by immunoSEQ multiplex PCR; TCRdb stores in-frame clones only, minus some. The sample lists some 120,000 clones; 70% to 75% were seen once. Sequencing was carried out using peripheral blood. These receptor sequences come from a man between 60 and 75 years old with acute or convalescent COVID-19. The conserved cysteine and the conserved F or W are not part of the CDR3 here. D genes are given only for firm matches. Size is stated for part of the rows, as once, few or many counts, or as a class when the clone is expanded.

V gene	J gene	clone size	D gene	CDR3 protein
TRBV14	TRBJ2-3	.	.	ASSQYTDTQY
TRBV21-1	TRBJ1-4	once	.	ASSKGESCQGDEKLF
TRBV2	TRBJ1-4	few	TRBD1	ASSEFGQGASEKLF
TRBV3-1/TRBV3-2	TRBJ2-7	.	TRBD1	ASSQDRLSSYEQY
TRBV2	TRBJ2-4	.	TRBD1	ASSADRGNKNIQY
TRBV10-2	TRBJ1-5	few	.	ASSEAGVNQPQH
TRBV12-5	TRBJ2-7	few	TRBD1	ASGHDRGLSYEQY
TRBV29-1	TRBJ1-4	.	.	SVAVQRSNEKLF
TRBV11-3	TRBJ2-5	.	TRBD2	ASSPGGAGVFRETQY
TRBV14	TRBJ2-1	few	TRBD1	ASSQMGQGIYNEQF
TRBV7-3	TRBJ2-6	once	TRBD1	ASSLMGQRLGNSGANVLT
TRBV6-5	TRBJ2-7	.	.	ASMVSELIPLEQY